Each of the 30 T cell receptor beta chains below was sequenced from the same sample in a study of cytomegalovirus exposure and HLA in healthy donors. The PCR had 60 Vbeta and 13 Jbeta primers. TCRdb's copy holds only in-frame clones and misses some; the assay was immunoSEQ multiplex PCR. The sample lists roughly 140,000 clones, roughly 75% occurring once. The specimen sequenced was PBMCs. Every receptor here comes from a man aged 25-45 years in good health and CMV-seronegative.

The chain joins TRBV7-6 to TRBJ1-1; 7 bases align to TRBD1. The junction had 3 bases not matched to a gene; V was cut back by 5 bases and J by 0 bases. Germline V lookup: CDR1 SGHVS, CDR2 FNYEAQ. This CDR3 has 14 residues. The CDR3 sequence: CASSQGQMNTEAFF. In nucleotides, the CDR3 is TGTGCCAGCAGCCAGGGACAGATGAACACTGAAGCTTTCTTT.

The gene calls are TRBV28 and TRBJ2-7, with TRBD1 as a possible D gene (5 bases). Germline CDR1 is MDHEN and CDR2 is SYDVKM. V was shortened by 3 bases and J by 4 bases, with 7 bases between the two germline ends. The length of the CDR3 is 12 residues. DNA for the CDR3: TGTGCCAGCAGTTTTGGGGCATACGAGCAGTACTTC. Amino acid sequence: CASSFGAYEQYF.

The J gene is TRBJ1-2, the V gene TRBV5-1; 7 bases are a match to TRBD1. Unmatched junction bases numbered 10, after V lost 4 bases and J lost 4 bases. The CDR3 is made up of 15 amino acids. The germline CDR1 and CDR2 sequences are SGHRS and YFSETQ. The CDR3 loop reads CASSRRRGATYGYTF. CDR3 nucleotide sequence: TGCGCCAGCAGCCGCCGCAGGGGGGCAACCTATGGCTACACCTTC.

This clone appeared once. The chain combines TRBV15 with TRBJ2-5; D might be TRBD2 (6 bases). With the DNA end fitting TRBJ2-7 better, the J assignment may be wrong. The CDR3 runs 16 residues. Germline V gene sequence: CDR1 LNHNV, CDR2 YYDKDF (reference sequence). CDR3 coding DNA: TGTGCCACCAGCAGAGGTAGGGAGGTCGGCTCCTACGAGCAGTACTTC. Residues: CATSRGREVGSYEQYF.

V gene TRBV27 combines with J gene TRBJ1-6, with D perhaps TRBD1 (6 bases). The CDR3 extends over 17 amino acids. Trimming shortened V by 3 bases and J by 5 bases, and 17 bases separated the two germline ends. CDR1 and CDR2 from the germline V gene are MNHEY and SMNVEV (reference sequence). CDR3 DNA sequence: TGTGCCAGCAGTTTGGATGATCAGGGGTTCAATAATTCACCCCTCCACTTT. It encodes CASSLDDQGFNNSPLHF.

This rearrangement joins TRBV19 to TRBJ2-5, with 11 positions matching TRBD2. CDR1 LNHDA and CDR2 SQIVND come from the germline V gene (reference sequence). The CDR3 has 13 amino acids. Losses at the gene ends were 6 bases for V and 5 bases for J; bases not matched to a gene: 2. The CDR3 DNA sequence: TGTGCCAGTAGCTTAGCGGGAGGGGAGACCCAGTACTTC. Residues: CASSLAGGETQYF.

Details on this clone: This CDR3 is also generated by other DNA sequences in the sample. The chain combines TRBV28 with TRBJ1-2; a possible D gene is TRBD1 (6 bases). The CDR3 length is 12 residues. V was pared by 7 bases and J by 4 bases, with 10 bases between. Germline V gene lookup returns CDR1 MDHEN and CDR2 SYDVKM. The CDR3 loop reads CASTQTGYGYTF. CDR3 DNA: TGTGCCAGCACCCAGACAGGCTATGGCTACACCTTC.

The CDR3 DNA follows: TGCGCCAGCAGCTCACAAGGGACAGGGGGAACCTACGAGCAGTACTTC. This codes for CASSSQGTGGTYEQYF. The V call is TRBV5-1, the J call TRBJ2-7, with 11 bases identical to TRBD1. The germline V gene encodes CDR1 SGHRS and CDR2 YFSETQ. Losses at the gene ends were 3 bases for V and 2 bases for J; bases not matched to a gene: 7. The CDR3 covers 16 residues.

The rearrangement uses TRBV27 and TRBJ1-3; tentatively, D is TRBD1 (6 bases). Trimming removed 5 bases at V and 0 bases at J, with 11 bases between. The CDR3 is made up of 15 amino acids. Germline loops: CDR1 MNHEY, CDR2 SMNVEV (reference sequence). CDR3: CASSTGPSSGNTIYF. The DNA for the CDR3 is TGTGCCAGCAGTACAGGGCCTAGCTCTGGAAACACCATATATTTT.

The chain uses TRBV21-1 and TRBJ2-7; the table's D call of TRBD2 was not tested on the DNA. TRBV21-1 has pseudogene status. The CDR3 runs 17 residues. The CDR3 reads CASSKRPFGTPSYEQYF. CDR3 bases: TGTGCCAGCAGCAAAAGACCCTTCGGGACTCCTAGCTACGAGCAGTACTTC.

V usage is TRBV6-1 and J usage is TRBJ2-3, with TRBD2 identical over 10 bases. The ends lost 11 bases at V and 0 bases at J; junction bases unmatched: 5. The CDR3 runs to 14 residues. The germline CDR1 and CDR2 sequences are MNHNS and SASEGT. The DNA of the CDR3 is TGTGCCGGCGAGCGGGGGGGAAGCACAGATACGCAGTATTTT. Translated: CAGERGGSTDTQYF.

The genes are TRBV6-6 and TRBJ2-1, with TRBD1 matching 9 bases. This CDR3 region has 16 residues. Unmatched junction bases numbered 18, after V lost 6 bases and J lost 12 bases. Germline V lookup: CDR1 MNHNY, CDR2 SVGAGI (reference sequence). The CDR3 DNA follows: TGTGCCAGCAGCCCCATGCGACAGGGGGGAGGGGAGGGGCAGTTCTTC. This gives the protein CASSPMRQGGGEGQFF.

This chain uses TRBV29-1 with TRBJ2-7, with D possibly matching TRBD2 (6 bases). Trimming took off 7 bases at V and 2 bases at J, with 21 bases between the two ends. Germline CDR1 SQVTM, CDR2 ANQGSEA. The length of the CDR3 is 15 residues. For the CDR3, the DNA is TGCAGCGGCCGGACCGGGAGTGGGGGGACCTACGAGCAGTACTTC. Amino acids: CSGRTGSGGTYEQYF.

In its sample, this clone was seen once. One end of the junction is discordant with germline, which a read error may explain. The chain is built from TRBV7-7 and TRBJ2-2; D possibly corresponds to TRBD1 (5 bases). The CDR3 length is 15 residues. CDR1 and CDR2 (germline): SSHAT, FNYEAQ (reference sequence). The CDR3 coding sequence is TGTGCTAGCAGCTCCCACGAACTCAGGGCCGGGGAGCTGTTTTTT. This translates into CASSSHELRAGELFF.

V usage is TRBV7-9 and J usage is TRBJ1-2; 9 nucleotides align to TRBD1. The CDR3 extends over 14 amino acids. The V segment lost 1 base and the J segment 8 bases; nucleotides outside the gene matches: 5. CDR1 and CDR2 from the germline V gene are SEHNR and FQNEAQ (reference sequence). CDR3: CASSLEGTGYGYTF. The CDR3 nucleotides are TGTGCCAGCAGCTTAGAAGGGACAGGGTACGGCTACACCTTC.

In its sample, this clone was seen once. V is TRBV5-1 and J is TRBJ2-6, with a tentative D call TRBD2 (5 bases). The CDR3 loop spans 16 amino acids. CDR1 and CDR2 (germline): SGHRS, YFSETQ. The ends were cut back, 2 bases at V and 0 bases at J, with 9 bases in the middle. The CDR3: CASSLADYSGANVLTF. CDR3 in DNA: TGCGCCAGCAGCTTAGCGGATTACTCTGGGGCCAACGTCCTGACTTTC.

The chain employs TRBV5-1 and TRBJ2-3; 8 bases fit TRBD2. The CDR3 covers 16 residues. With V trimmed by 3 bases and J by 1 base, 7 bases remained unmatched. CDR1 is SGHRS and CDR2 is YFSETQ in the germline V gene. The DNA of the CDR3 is TGCGCCAGCAGCTCCGGGAGAGCGGGGGGCACAGATACGCAGTATTTT. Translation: CASSSGRAGGTDTQYF.

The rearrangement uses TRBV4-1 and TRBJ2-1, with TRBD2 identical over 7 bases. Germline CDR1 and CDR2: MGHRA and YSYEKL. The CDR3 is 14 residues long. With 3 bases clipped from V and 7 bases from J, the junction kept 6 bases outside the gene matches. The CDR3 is CASSQRGSGNEQFF. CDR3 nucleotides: TGCGCCAGCAGCCAGCGCGGGAGTGGGAATGAGCAGTTCTTC.

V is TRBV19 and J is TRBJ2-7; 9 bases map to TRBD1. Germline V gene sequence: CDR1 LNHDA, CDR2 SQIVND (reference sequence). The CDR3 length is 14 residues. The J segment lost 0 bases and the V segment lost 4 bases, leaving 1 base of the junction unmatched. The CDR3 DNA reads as TGTGCCAGTAGTAGGGACAGGGCCTCCTACGAGCAGTACTTC. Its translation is CASSRDRASYEQYF. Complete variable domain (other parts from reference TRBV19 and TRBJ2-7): DGGITQSPKYLFRKEGQNVTLSCEQNLNHDAMYWYRQDPGQGLRLIYYSQIVNDFQKGDIAEGYSVSREKKESFPLTVTSAQKNPTAFYLCASSRDRASYEQYFGPGTRLTVT.

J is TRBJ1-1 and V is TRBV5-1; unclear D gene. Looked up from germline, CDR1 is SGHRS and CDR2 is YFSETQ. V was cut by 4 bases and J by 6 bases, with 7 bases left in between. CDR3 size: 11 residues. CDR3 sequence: CASSGAAEAFF. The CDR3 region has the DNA TGCGCCAGCAGCGGTGCGGCTGAAGCTTTCTTT. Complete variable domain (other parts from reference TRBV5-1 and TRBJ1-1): KAGVTQTPRYLIKTRGQQVTLSCSPISGHRSVSWYQQTPGQGLQFLFEYFSETQRNKGNFPGRFSGRQFSNSRSEMNVSTLELGDSALYLCASSGAAEAFFGQGTRLTVV.

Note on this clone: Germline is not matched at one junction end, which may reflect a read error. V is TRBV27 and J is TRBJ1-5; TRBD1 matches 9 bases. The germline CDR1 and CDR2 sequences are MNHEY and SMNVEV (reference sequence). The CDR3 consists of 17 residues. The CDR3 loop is CASLDRGRVGGNQPQNF. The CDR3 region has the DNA TGTGCCAGCCTGGACAGGGGTCGGGTCGGGGGCAATCAGCCCCAGAATTTT.

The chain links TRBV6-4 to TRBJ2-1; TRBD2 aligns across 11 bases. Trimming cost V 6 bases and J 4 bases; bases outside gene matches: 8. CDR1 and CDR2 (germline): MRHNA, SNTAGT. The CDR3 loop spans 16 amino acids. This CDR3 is CASRDTSGGLYNEQFF. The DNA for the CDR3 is TGTGCCAGCAGAGATACTAGCGGGGGCCTATACAATGAGCAGTTCTTC.

The CDR3 DNA follows: TGCAGCGTTGAGGGGGGGAGTCTCCAAGAGACCCAGTACTTC. Encoded protein: CSVEGGSLQETQYF. The rearrangement links TRBV29-1 to TRBJ2-5; 7 bases fit TRBD2. Germline values: CDR1 SQVTM, CDR2 ANQGSEA. The CDR3 is 14 amino acids. After removal of 3 bases from V and 1 base from J, the junction contained 5 bases not matched to a gene.

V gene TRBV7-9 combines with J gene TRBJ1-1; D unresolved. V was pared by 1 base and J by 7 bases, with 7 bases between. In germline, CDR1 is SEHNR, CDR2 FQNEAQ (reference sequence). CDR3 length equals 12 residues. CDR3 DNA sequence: TGTGCCAGCAGCTTAGGCGGCAGTGAAGCTTTCTTT. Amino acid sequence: CASSLGGSEAFF.

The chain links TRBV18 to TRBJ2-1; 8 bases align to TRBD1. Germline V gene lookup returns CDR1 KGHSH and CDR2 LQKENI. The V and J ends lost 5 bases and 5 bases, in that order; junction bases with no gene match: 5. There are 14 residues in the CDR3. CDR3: CASSRTGSNNEQFF. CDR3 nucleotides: TGTGCCAGCTCAAGGACAGGGTCAAACAATGAGCAGTTCTTC.

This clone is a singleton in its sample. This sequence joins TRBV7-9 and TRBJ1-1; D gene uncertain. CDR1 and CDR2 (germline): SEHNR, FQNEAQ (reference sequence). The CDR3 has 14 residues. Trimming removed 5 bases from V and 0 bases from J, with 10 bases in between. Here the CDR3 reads CASSPEGLNTEAFF. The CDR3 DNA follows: TGTGCCAGCAGCCCTGAGGGATTGAACACTGAAGCTTTCTTT.

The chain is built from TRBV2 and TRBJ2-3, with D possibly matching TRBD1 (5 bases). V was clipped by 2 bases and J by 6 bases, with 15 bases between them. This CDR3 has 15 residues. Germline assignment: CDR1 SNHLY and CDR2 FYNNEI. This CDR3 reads CASSERAQVGDTQYF. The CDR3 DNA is TGTGCCAGCAGTGAAAGGGCACAGGTGGGGGATACGCAGTATTTT.

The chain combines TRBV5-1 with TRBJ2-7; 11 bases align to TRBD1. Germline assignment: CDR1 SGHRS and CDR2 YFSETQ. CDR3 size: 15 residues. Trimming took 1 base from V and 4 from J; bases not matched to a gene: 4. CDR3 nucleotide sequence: TGCGCCAGCAGCTTGCTTGGACAGGGGGCATACGAGCAGTACTTC. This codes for CASSLLGQGAYEQYF.

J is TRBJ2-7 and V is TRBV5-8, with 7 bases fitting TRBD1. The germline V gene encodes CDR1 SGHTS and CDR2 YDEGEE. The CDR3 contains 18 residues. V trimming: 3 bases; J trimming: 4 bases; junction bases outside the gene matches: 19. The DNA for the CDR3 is TGTGCCAGCAGCTCGCTCCTGCTCAGGGGGTACCCCCTTTACGAGCAGTACTTC. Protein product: CASSSLLLRGYPLYEQYF.

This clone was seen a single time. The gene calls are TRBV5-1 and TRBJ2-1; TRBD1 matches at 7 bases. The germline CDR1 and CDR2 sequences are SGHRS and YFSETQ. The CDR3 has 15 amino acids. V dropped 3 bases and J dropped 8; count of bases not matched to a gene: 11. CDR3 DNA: TGCGCCAGCAGCTACGTCGGGACAGCGAGCGATGAGCAGTTCTTC. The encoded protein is CASSYVGTASDEQFF.